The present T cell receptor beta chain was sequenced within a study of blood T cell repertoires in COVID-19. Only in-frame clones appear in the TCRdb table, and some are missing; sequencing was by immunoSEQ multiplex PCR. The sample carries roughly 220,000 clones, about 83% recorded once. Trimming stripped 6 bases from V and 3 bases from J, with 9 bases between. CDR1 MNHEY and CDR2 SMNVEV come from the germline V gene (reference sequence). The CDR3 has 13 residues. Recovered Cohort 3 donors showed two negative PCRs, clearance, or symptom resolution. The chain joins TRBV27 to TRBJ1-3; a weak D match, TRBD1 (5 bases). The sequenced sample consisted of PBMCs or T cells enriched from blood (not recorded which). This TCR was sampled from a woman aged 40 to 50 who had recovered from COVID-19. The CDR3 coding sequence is TGTGCCAGCAGCCCGGGGGGTGGAAACACCATATATTTT. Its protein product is CASSPGGGNTIYF.